The rows below give T cell receptor beta chains drawn from one sample of a study of shared clonotypes between healthy human individuals. Assay used: immunoSEQ multiplex PCR; TCRdb lists only in-frame clones, some missing. The table shows fewer than 350,000 clones, with around 87% occurring only once. Sequencing input: memory CD8+ T cells sorted from blood. All receptors derive from a man aged 18 to 35 in good health. CDR3s include the opening cysteine and the closing phenylalanine or tryptophan. The order of the fields is CDR3 DNA, CDR3 protein, D gene, V gene, J gene, clone size. A D gene is named only where the DNA matches it firmly. Clone size is stated in some rows and not others, as once, few, many or a class when expanded.

CDR3nt: TGCAGTGCTAGAGATGGCTACGAGCAGTACTTC
CDR3aa: CSARDGYEQYF
d_gene: NA
v_gene: TRBV20-1
j_gene: TRBJ2-7
abundance: NA

CDR3nt: TGTGCCAGCATTCAGGGCCTGATGAACACTGAAGCTTTCTTT
CDR3aa: CASIQGLMNTEAFF
d_gene: NA
v_gene: TRBV6-1
j_gene: TRBJ1-1
abundance: NA

CDR3nt: TGTGCCAGCAGTAGGGCACCGTTCTACGGCTACAATGAGCAGTTCTTC
CDR3aa: CASSRAPFYGYNEQFF
d_gene: NA
v_gene: TRBV27
j_gene: TRBJ2-1
abundance: NA

CDR3nt: TGTGCCATCTTCTCAAGCTGGGGATCACCCCTCCACTTT
CDR3aa: CAIFSSWGSPLHF
d_gene: NA
v_gene: TRBV2
j_gene: TRBJ1-6
abundance: NA

CDR3nt: TGTGCCAGCAGCTTAGTTCTTAGCGGTCTTGGGGCCGGGGAGCTGTTTTTT
CDR3aa: CASSLVLSGLGAGELFF
d_gene: NA
v_gene: TRBV7-8
j_gene: TRBJ2-2
abundance: NA

CDR3nt: TGTGCCAGCAATCTATTCCGGGACGACGGGGCGGATACGCAGTATTTT
CDR3aa: CASNLFRDDGADTQYF
d_gene: NA
v_gene: TRBV28
j_gene: TRBJ2-3
abundance: NA

CDR3nt: TGTGCCAGCAGTACGCCAAGTAACGATGGCACCGGGGAGCTGTTTTTT
CDR3aa: CASSTPSNDGTGELFF
d_gene: NA
v_gene: TRBV27
j_gene: TRBJ2-2
abundance: NA

CDR3nt: TGTGCCAGCAGCGCTGCGCTAGCGACAGAGCAGTACTTC
CDR3aa: CASSAALATEQYF
d_gene: NA
v_gene: TRBV2
j_gene: TRBJ2-7
abundance: NA

CDR3nt: TGTGCCAGCAGTTTATGGGCCGGGCACCTCTACGAGCAGTACTTC
CDR3aa: CASSLWAGHLYEQYF
d_gene: NA
v_gene: TRBV28
j_gene: TRBJ2-7
abundance: NA

CDR3nt: TGTGCCAGCAGCGTAGGGGTCTGGACTGAAGCTTTCTTT
CDR3aa: CASSVGVWTEAFF
d_gene: NA
v_gene: TRBV9
j_gene: TRBJ1-1
abundance: NA

CDR3nt: TGCGCCAGCAGCCAAGACCTCACCTCCCAAGAGACCCAGTACTTC
CDR3aa: CASSQDLTSQETQYF
d_gene: NA
v_gene: TRBV4-3
j_gene: TRBJ2-5
abundance: NA

CDR3nt: TGTGCCAGCAGTGGTCGGGCTAACTATGGCTACACCTTC
CDR3aa: CASSGRANYGYTF
d_gene: NA
v_gene: TRBV25-1
j_gene: TRBJ1-2
abundance: NA

CDR3nt: TGTGCCAGCAGCGGTTGGGGGCAGTCCCTCTTGTCGCCCAACTATGGCTACACCTTC
CDR3aa: CASSGWGQSLLSPNYGYTF
d_gene: NA
v_gene: TRBV9
j_gene: TRBJ1-2
abundance: NA

CDR3nt: TGTGCCAGCAGCGTAGAGGGTGGAGAAAAACTGTTTTTT
CDR3aa: CASSVEGGEKLFF
d_gene: NA
v_gene: TRBV9
j_gene: TRBJ1-4
abundance: NA

CDR3nt: TGTGCCAGCAGTGAGTCGGGGGTCTCTGAAGCTTTCTTT
CDR3aa: CASSESGVSEAFF
d_gene: NA
v_gene: TRBV2
j_gene: TRBJ1-1
abundance: once

CDR3nt: TGTGCCAGCAGCTTGGAGGCCAGTAACTATGGCTACACCTTC
CDR3aa: CASSLEASNYGYTF
d_gene: NA
v_gene: TRBV5-6
j_gene: TRBJ1-2
abundance: NA

CDR3nt: TGTGCCAGCAGCTTTGAAACGGCCAGGGGCGATGACTATGGCTACACCTTC
CDR3aa: CASSFETARGDDYGYTF
d_gene: NA
v_gene: TRBV5-6
j_gene: TRBJ1-2
abundance: few

CDR3nt: TGTGCCAGCGGCCCGCTGACAGGGACCCTGAAGGAGCAGTACTTC
CDR3aa: CASGPLTGTLKEQYF
d_gene: TRBD1
v_gene: TRBV27
j_gene: TRBJ2-7
abundance: NA

CDR3nt: TGTGCCAGCTCACGCCAGGACAGGGTTGAAACCGGGGAGCTGTTTTTT
CDR3aa: CASSRQDRVETGELFF
d_gene: TRBD1
v_gene: TRBV18
j_gene: TRBJ2-2
abundance: NA

CDR3nt: TGTGCCAGCAGCCGTAGCGGGGAAGGTAATGAGCAGTTCTTC
CDR3aa: CASSRSGEGNEQFF
d_gene: TRBD2
v_gene: TRBV11-2
j_gene: TRBJ2-1
abundance: once

CDR3nt: TGTGCCAGCAGTGAATGGTTAGCGACCACAGATACGCAGTATTTT
CDR3aa: CASSEWLATTDTQYF
d_gene: NA
v_gene: TRBV2
j_gene: TRBJ2-3
abundance: once

CDR3nt: TGTGCCAGCAGTGAATTTCTAGCGGGGGGACCATACACAGATACGCAGTATTTT
CDR3aa: CASSEFLAGGPYTDTQYF
d_gene: TRBD2
v_gene: TRBV2
j_gene: TRBJ2-3
abundance: NA

CDR3nt: TGTGCCAGCAGTCTAGGGACAGTCTATGGCTACACCTTC
CDR3aa: CASSLGTVYGYTF
d_gene: TRBD1
v_gene: TRBV6-5
j_gene: TRBJ1-2
abundance: NA

CDR3nt: TGTGCCAGCCTAGGGGCTAGCGGGAGGCGGGCAGATACGCAGTATTTT
CDR3aa: CASLGASGRRADTQYF
d_gene: TRBD2
v_gene: TRBV19
j_gene: TRBJ2-3
abundance: NA

CDR3nt: TGTGCCAGCACCTTTGGTGGGGCAACTAATGAAAAACTGTTTTTT
CDR3aa: CASTFGGATNEKLFF
d_gene: NA
v_gene: TRBV5-4
j_gene: TRBJ1-4
abundance: NA

CDR3nt: TGTGCCAGCAGCCGAGTTGGACTAGCGGGAGAGAGGGAGCAGTACTTC
CDR3aa: CASSRVGLAGEREQYF
d_gene: TRBD2
v_gene: TRBV7-8
j_gene: TRBJ2-7
abundance: NA

CDR3nt: TGCGCCAGCAGCTTGATGGCGGGGGACCCCACAGATACGCAGTATTTT
CDR3aa: CASSLMAGDPTDTQYF
d_gene: TRBD2
v_gene: TRBV5-1
j_gene: TRBJ2-3
abundance: NA

CDR3nt: TGTGCCAGCAGCGTAGGGGCGGGAGGGGCAGATACGCAGTATTTT
CDR3aa: CASSVGAGGADTQYF
d_gene: TRBD2
v_gene: TRBV9
j_gene: TRBJ2-3
abundance: NA

CDR3nt: TGCAGCGTTGCCGGTAGTGGAGAGACCCAGTACTTC
CDR3aa: CSVAGSGETQYF
d_gene: NA
v_gene: TRBV29-1
j_gene: TRBJ2-5
abundance: NA

CDR3nt: TGTGCCATCAGTGAGTATTTGGTAAGGCCCTACAATGAGCAGTTCTTC
CDR3aa: CAISEYLVRPYNEQFF
d_gene: NA
v_gene: TRBV10-3
j_gene: TRBJ2-1
abundance: NA

CDR3nt: TGCGCCAGCAGCAGTTCCGGGACGGCCGAATCCTATGGCTACACCTTC
CDR3aa: CASSSSGTAESYGYTF
d_gene: NA
v_gene: TRBV5-1
j_gene: TRBJ1-2
abundance: NA

CDR3nt: TGTGCCAGCAGCTTAGATATCAGGAGCTCCTACAATGAGCAGTTCTTC
CDR3aa: CASSLDIRSSYNEQFF
d_gene: NA
v_gene: TRBV7-8
j_gene: TRBJ2-1
abundance: NA

CDR3nt: TGTGCCAGCAGCGGGCCCAGAGGAGGGAGCTCAGATACGCAGTATTTT
CDR3aa: CASSGPRGGSSDTQYF
d_gene: NA
v_gene: TRBV9
j_gene: TRBJ2-3
abundance: NA

CDR3nt: TGTGCCAGCAGCATGGACTATACCTCACAAGAGACCCAGTACTTC
CDR3aa: CASSMDYTSQETQYF
d_gene: NA
v_gene: TRBV28
j_gene: TRBJ2-5
abundance: once

CDR3nt: TGTGCCAGCAGTTTTGGGGGGGAGATCAACGAGCAGTACTTC
CDR3aa: CASSFGGEINEQYF
d_gene: TRBD2
v_gene: TRBV28
j_gene: TRBJ2-7
abundance: once

CDR3nt: TGTGCCAGCAGTGTATGGAGGGGGCCTGATCAGCCCCAGCATTTT
CDR3aa: CASSVWRGPDQPQHF
d_gene: TRBD1
v_gene: TRBV2
j_gene: TRBJ1-5
abundance: NA

CDR3nt: TGCGCCAGCAGCCAAGACTACAGCGCCGCGAACACCGGGGAGCTGTTTTTT
CDR3aa: CASSQDYSAANTGELFF
d_gene: NA
v_gene: TRBV4-3
j_gene: TRBJ2-2
abundance: few

CDR3nt: TGTGCCAGCAGTTTATCTGGGAGCTCCTACGAGCAGTACTTC
CDR3aa: CASSLSGSSYEQYF
d_gene: NA
v_gene: TRBV27
j_gene: TRBJ2-7
abundance: NA

CDR3nt: TGTGCCTGGAGTACAGGATACCGCACAGATACGCAGTATTTT
CDR3aa: CAWSTGYRTDTQYF
d_gene: NA
v_gene: TRBV30
j_gene: TRBJ2-3
abundance: NA

CDR3nt: TGTGCCAGCAGTTTTAAGGGGACGGAGGTGAACACTGAAGCTTTCTTT
CDR3aa: CASSFKGTEVNTEAFF
d_gene: NA
v_gene: TRBV28
j_gene: TRBJ1-1
abundance: NA

CDR3nt: TGCAGCGTTGTAAGGCAGGGGGACAACTATGGCTACACCTTC
CDR3aa: CSVVRQGDNYGYTF
d_gene: TRBD1
v_gene: TRBV29-1
j_gene: TRBJ1-2
abundance: NA

CDR3nt: TGTGCCAGCAGCGTAGAAGGGGGCACCGGGGAGCTGTTTTTT
CDR3aa: CASSVEGGTGELFF
d_gene: NA
v_gene: TRBV9
j_gene: TRBJ2-2
abundance: NA

CDR3nt: TGTGCCAGCGGAAGTGTATACGAGCAGTACTTC
CDR3aa: CASGSVYEQYF
d_gene: NA
v_gene: TRBV6-5
j_gene: TRBJ2-7
abundance: NA

CDR3nt: TGCGCCAGCAGTGACGGCAGGTATTCCTACGAGCAGTACTTC
CDR3aa: CASSDGRYSYEQYF
d_gene: NA
v_gene: TRBV10-1
j_gene: TRBJ2-7
abundance: NA

CDR3nt: TGTGCCAGCAGCTCACCGGACAGGGGAGGACAAGAGACCCAGTACTTC
CDR3aa: CASSSPDRGGQETQYF
d_gene: TRBD1
v_gene: TRBV5-4
j_gene: TRBJ2-5
abundance: NA

CDR3nt: TGTGCCAGCAGCTTAGAAGGGGGAGAGACCCAGTACTTC
CDR3aa: CASSLEGGETQYF
d_gene: NA
v_gene: TRBV7-3
j_gene: TRBJ2-5
abundance: NA